This TCR beta chain is drawn from a study of blood T cell repertoires in COVID-19. Study-wide background: Whether acute or convalescent, the COVID-19 samples came from the United States, Italy and Spain. Nucleic acid was either cDNA or gDNA, and it came from T cells, B-cell-depleted T cells, or PBMCs.

Original data processing: Counts of nucleated cells, estimated from reference gene primer amplification, were obtained. Using immunoSEQ multiplex PCR, the repertoire was profiled, and TCRdb retains in-frame clones only, with some absent. From that table come the V and J calls and clone size; the DNA was used to work out D and trimming. The top ten hold approximately 0.6% of the sample, which has some 140,000 clones, approximately 86% seen once. The CDR3 extends over 14 amino acids. Trimming removed 8 bases from V and 8 bases from J; junction bases left unmatched: 10. Looked up from germline, CDR1 is LGHDT and CDR2 is YNNKEL (reference sequence). Seattle-derived patients entered the study during active infection and were followed longitudinally.

Sequencing was carried out using peripheral blood. This TCR came from a man aged 55 to 69 with COVID-19, enrolled during active disease. The J gene is TRBJ2-1, the V gene TRBV3-1 (or the pseudogene TRBV3-2), with 9 bases that match TRBD2. The CDR3 reads CASGLSGSSDEQFF. The CDR3 nucleotides read TGTGCCAGCGGACTTAGCGGGAGTAGCGATGAGCAGTTCTTC.